A single sample is the source of the 2 T cell receptor beta chains below, sequenced in a study of shared clonotypes between healthy human individuals. TCRdb keeps only in-frame clones here, not all; method: immunoSEQ multiplex PCR. The table shows approximately 1,500,000 clones, with roughly 96% occurring only once. Sequences were obtained from naive CD4+ T cells sorted from blood. Subset here: CD45RA+ positively selected. These receptors all stem from a man aged 25-45 years in good health.

DNA for the CDR3: TGTGCCAGCAGCGTATACGCGGGAGCGGGCGTTGAGCAGTTCTTC. It yields the protein CASSVYAGAGVEQFF. The chain couples TRBV9 to TRBJ2-1; 7 bases align to TRBD2. V lost 1 base and J lost 9; bases outside the gene matches: 10. Germline loops: CDR1 SGDLS, CDR2 YYNGEE. The CDR3 totals 15 residues.

This clone was seen only once. This CDR3 reads CASSLGLRDQPQHF. CDR3 sequence (DNA): TGTGCCAGCAGCTTAGGCCTTAGAGATCAGCCCCAGCATTTT. This chain uses TRBV11-2 with TRBJ1-5; D remains unclear. V lost 1 base and J 5 bases, leaving 9 bases between the germline ends. This CDR3 has 14 amino acids. In germline, CDR1 is SGHAT, CDR2 FQNNGV.